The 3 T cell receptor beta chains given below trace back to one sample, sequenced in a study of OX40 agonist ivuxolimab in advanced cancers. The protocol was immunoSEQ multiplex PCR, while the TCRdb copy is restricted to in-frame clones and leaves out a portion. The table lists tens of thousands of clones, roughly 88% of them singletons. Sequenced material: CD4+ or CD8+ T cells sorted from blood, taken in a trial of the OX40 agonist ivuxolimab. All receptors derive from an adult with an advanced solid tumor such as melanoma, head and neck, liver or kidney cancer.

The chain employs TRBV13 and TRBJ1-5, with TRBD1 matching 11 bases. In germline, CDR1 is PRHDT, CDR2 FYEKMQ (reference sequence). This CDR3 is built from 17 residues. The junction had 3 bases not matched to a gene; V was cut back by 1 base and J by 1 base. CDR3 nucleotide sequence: TGTGCCAGCAGCTTAGCGGGGACAGGGGGGAGCAATCAGCCCCAGCATTTT. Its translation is CASSLAGTGGSNQPQHF. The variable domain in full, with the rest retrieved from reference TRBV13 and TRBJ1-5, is AAGVIQSPRHLIKEKRETATLKCYPIPRHDTVYWYQQGPGQDPQFLISFYEKMQSDKGSIPDRFSAQQFSDYHSELNMSSLELGDSALYFCASSLAGTGGSNQPQHFGDGTRLSIL.

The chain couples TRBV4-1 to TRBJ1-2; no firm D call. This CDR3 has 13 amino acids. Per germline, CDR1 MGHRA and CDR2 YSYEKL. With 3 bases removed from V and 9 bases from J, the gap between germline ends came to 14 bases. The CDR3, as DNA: TGCGCCAGCAGCCAGGGAAGCTGGGCTAGCTACACCTTC. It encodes CASSQGSWASYTF.

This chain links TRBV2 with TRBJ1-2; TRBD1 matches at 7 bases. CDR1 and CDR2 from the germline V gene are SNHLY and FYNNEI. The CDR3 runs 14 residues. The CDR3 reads CASRQGYPLYGYTF. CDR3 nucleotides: TGTGCTTCCCGACAGGGATATCCCCTCTATGGCTACACCTTC.